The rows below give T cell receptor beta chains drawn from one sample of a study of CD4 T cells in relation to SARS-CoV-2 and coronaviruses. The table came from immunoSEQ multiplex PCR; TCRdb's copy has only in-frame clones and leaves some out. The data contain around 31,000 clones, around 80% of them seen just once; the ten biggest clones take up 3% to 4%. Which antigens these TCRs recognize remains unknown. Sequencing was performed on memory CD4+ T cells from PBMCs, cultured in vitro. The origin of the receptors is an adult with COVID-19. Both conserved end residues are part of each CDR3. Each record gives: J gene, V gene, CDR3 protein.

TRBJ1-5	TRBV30	CAWSGQNQPQHF
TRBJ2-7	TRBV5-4	CASSLGQDSSYEQYF
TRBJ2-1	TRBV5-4	CASSPDPGVGEQFF
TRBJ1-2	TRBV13	CASSLSYYGYTF
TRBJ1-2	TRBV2	CASSGGADGYGYTF
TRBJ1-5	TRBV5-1	CASRGDGSNQPQHF
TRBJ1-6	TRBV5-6	CASSFDQGMYNSPLHF
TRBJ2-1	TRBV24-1	CATSDTKGLGEYNEQFF
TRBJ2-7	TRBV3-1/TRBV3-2	CASSPLAGSSYEQYF
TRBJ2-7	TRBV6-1	CASSELAGGSYEQYF
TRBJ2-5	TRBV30	CAWSVLGYLETQYF
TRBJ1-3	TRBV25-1	CASSATGSGNTIYF
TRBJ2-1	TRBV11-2	CASSLVVNFYNEQFF
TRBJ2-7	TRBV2	CASRQQDRDLGGYEQYF
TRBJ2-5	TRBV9	CASSVGQQETQYF
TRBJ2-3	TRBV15	CATSRMSGYSTDTQYF